Listed below are T cell receptor beta chains from one sample, sequenced in a study of Graves' ophthalmopathy and Graves' hyperthyroidism. TCRdb processed the multiplex PCR reads anew with MiXCR; each CDR3 protein has one entry. The repertoire holds some 25,000 distinct CDR3 sequences, with around 50% as singletons. The sequenced sample was peripheral blood. The source is an adult woman with stable Graves' hyperthyroidism. CDR3s include the opening cysteine and the closing phenylalanine or tryptophan. The D gene is left open where the match is weak. Expanded clones are given a class, and other clones once, few, many or no size at all.

j_call d_call clone_size v_call cdr3_nt cdr3_aa
TRBJ2-3 NA many TRBV5-1 TGCGCCAGCAGCTTGGTCAGTAGTTATACAGATACGCAGTATTTT CASSLVSSYTDTQYF
TRBJ2-3 TRBD2 NA TRBV6-4 TGTGCCAGCAGTGACACTAGCGGGACTAGCACAGATACGCAGTATTTT CASSDTSGTSTDTQYF
TRBJ2-7 TRBD2 NA TRBV7-1 TGTGCCAGCAGCTCACCACAGGCTAGCGGTAACTCCTACGAGCAGTACTTC CASSSPQASGNSYEQYF
TRBJ2-3 TRBD2 many TRBV5-1 TGCGCCAGCAGCTTGTCTGTAGCGGGAGGCGGCACAGATACGCAGTATTTT CASSLSVAGGGTDTQYF
TRBJ2-1 NA NA TRBV20-1 TGCAGTGCTAGATCGGGACCTTTAGATACGCAGTTCTTC CSARSGPLDTQFF
TRBJ1-2 TRBD1 NA TRBV20-1 TGCAGTGCCAACGGTCAGGGGGCTAACTATGGCTACACCTTC CSANGQGANYGYTF
TRBJ1-2 NA NA TRBV7-7 TGTGCTAGCAGCTCCTATGGACGGAGCTATGGCTACACCTTC CASSSYGRSYGYTF
TRBJ2-7 TRBD2 medium-sized TRBV20-1 TGCAGTGCTAAACTAGCGGTAAAATCCTACGAGCAGTACTTC CSAKLAVKSYEQYF
TRBJ2-7 TRBD2 NA TRBV7-3 TGTGCTAGCAGTGCGGGAGGAATTTCCTACGAGCAGTACTTC CASSAGGISYEQYF
TRBJ2-5 TRBD1 once TRBV5-4 TGTGCCAGCAGCCCAAGACAGGGGGCAGAGACCCAGTACTTC CASSPRQGAETQYF
TRBJ1-5 TRBD1 NA TRBV27 TGTGCCAGCAGGGCAGCGGGACAGGGCAATCAGCCCCAGCATTTT CASRAAGQGNQPQHF
TRBJ2-1 TRBD2 NA TRBV20-1 TGCAGTGCCAGCGGGGGACTATACAATGAGCAGTTCTTC CSASGGLYNEQFF
TRBJ2-2 NA many TRBV5-1 TGCGCCAGCAGCCGGACGGTGAACACCGGGGAGCTGTTTTTT CASSRTVNTGELFF
TRBJ2-3 NA medium-sized TRBV29-1 TGCAGCGTTGTTTGGGGGAGCACAGATACGCAGTATTTT CSVVWGSTDTQYF
TRBJ2-1 NA NA TRBV20-1 TGCCGTGCCCTCGACAGCTTCGGCTTC CRALDSFGF
TRBJ2-7 TRBD1 medium-sized TRBV7-2 TGTGCCAGCAGCTTAGATGCAGGGGGCATTTACGAGCAGTACTTC CASSLDAGGIYEQYF
TRBJ1-4 NA NA TRBV4-1 TGCGCCAGCAGCCAACCAAATGGTGCAACTAATGAAAAACTGTTTTTT CASSQPNGATNEKLFF
TRBJ2-7 TRBD2 many TRBV4-2 TGTGCCAGCAGCCAAACTAGCGGGAGCTCCTACGAGCAGTACTTC CASSQTSGSSYEQYF
TRBJ2-3 NA NA TRBV25-1 TGTGCCAGCAGTGAATTGGGCGGACAGCGACACACAGATACGCAGTATTTT CASSELGGQRHTDTQYF
TRBJ2-7 NA medium-sized TRBV20-1 TGCAGTGCTAGAGATTATACAGCCTCCTACGAGCAGTACTTC CSARDYTASYEQYF
TRBJ2-5 NA many TRBV19 TGTGCCAGTAGTATAAGTGAAGAGACCCAGTACTTC CASSISEETQYF
TRBJ2-7 TRBD2 many TRBV27 TGTGCCAGCAGTTCCGGACTAGCGGGAGTTGGTGAGCAGTACTTC CASSSGLAGVGEQYF
TRBJ1-3 NA NA TRBV6-5 TGTGCCAGCAGACAAAAAGTCTCTGGAAACACCATATATTTT CASRQKVSGNTIYF
TRBJ1-5 NA NA TRBV2 TGTGCCAGCAGTGAACAGGGTCAAGTGGGTAATCAGCCCCAGCATTTT CASSEQGQVGNQPQHF
TRBJ2-7 TRBD1 NA TRBV19 TGTGCCAGTAGTCCAACAGGGGGGCACAATGAGCAGTACTTC CASSPTGGHNEQYF
TRBJ1-5 NA NA TRBV7-2 TGTGCCAGCAGCTTGCAGGCAAATCAGCCCCAGCATTTT CASSLQANQPQHF
TRBJ1-3 NA many TRBV4-1 TGCGCCAGCAGCCAAGTCAGTGGCTCTGGAAACACCATATATTTT CASSQVSGSGNTIYF
TRBJ1-1 NA NA TRBV5-1 TGCGCCAGCGGCACAGGACCGATGAACACTGAAGCTTTCTTT CASGTGPMNTEAFF
TRBJ1-1 NA many TRBV27 TGTGCCAGCAGTTCCAAATCGCCCCCAGGGCGGTCGAAGGCTTTCTTT CASSSKSPPGRSKAFF
TRBJ2-7 TRBD1 NA TRBV6-6 TGTGCCAGCAATTTTGCAGGGGGAGTTAACGAGCAGTACTTC CASNFAGGVNEQYF
TRBJ2-2 NA many TRBV7-9 TGTGCCAGCAGCCCCCAAGCCCGGGTTGGGGAGCTGTTTTTT CASSPQARVGELFF
TRBJ2-2 NA NA TRBV5-1 TGCGCCAGCAGCTGGGGCACCGGGGAGCTGTTTTTT CASSWGTGELFF
TRBJ2-5 NA NA TRBV20-1 TGCAGTGCCCCACTATTGGGCAGGGGAGAGACCCAGTACTTC CSAPLLGRGETQYF
TRBJ2-1 NA NA TRBV19 TGTGCCAGTAGTCCCCTGGTGAGGCAGATAGACACTGAGCAGTCCTTC CASSPLVRQIDTEQSF
TRBJ1-2 NA NA TRBV6-1 TGTGCCAGCAGTGAAGAGACAACCAACAACTATGGCTACACCTTC CASSEETTNNYGYTF
TRBJ2-6 TRBD1 NA TRBV7-9 TGTGCCTACAGCTCGGACAGGGGGGGGCTCTCTGGGGCCAACGTCCTGACTTTC CAYSSDRGGLSGANVLTF
TRBJ1-1 NA many TRBV6-6 TGTGCCAGCAGTTACGATATAAACACTGAAGCTTTCTTT CASSYDINTEAFF
TRBJ1-1 NA NA TRBV6-5 TGTGCCAGCAGTGCCTCGGGGGGCACTGAAGCTTTCTTT CASSASGGTEAFF
TRBJ2-2 NA NA TRBV15 TGTGCCACCAGCAGAGAAGTGAAAACAGGGAGCACCGGGGAGCTGTTTTTT CATSREVKTGSTGELFF
TRBJ2-7 NA NA TRBV11-2 TGTGCCAGGAGCTTAACAGCAGGGCGGTACGAGCAGTACTTC CARSLTAGRYEQYF
TRBJ2-1 TRBD2 NA TRBV19 TGTGCCAGTAGTAGGGAAGGCCTAGCGGGAGTGGCGAGCGAGCAGTTCTTC CASSREGLAGVASEQFF
TRBJ1-5 TRBD1 NA TRBV6-1 TGTGCCAGCACTCTAATCACAGGGGCAAATCAGCCCCAGCATTTT CASTLITGANQPQHF
TRBJ1-4 NA NA TRBV5-6 TGTGCCAGCAGCTCAGGGGCCAAACTAGCGGGATCTAATGAAAAACTGTTTTTT CASSSGAKLAGSNEKLFF
TRBJ2-7 NA NA TRBV25-1 TGCGCCAGCAGCCAAGATGGGGGGGACACCTACGAGCAGTACTTC CASSQDGGDTYEQYF
TRBJ1-5 NA many TRBV30 TGTGCCTGGAGTGTACGCAGTAATCAGCCCCAGCATTTT CAWSVRSNQPQHF
TRBJ2-2 TRBD2 NA TRBV5-1 TGCGCCAGCAGCTTAGGACTAGCGGGATCTGGGGAGCTGTTTTTT CASSLGLAGSGELFF